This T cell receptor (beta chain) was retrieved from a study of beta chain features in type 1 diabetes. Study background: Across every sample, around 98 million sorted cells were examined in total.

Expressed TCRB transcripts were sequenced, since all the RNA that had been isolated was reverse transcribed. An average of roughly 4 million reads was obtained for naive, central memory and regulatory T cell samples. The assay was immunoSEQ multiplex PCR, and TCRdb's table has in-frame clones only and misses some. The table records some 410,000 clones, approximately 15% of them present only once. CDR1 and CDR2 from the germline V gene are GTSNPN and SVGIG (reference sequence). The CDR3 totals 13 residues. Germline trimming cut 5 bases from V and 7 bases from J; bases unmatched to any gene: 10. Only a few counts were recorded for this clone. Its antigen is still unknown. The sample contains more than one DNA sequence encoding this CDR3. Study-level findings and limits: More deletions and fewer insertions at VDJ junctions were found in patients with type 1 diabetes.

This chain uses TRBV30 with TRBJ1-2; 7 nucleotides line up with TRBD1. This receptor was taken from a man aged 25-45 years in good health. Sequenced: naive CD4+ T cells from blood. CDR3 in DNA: TGTGCCTGGGACGACAGGGAGGAGGGTGGCTACACCTTC. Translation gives CAWDDREEGGYTF.